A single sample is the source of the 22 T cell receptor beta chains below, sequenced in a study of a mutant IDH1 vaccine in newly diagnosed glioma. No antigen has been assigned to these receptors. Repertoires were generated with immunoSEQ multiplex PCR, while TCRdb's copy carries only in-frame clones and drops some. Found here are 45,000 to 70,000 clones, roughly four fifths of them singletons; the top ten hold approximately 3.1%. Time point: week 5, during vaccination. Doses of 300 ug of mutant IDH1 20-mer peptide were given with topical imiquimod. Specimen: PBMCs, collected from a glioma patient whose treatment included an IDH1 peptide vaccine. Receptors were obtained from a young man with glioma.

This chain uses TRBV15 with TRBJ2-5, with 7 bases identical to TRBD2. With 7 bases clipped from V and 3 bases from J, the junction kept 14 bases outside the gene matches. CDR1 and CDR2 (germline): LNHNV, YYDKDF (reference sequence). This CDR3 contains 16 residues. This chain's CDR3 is CATTTGGLRVEETQYF. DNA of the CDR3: TGTGCCACCACGACCGGGGGGTTGAGGGTGGAAGAGACCCAGTACTTC.

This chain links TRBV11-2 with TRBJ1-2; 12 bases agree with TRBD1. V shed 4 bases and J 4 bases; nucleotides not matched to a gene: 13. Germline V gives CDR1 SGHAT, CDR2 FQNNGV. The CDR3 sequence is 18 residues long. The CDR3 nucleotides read TGTGCCAGCAGCTCCCCCTTAGGGACAGGGGGCGGGAGCTATGGCTACACCTTC. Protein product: CASSSPLGTGGGSYGYTF.

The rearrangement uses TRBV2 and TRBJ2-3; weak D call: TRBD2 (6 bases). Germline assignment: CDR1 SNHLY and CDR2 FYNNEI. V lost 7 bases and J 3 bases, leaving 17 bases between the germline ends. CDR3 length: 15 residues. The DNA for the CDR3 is TGTGCCAGCAAGGGCCGGGGGAGTCGAACAGATACGCAGTATTTT. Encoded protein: CASKGRGSRTDTQYF. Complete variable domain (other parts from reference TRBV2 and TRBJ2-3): EPEVTQTPSHQVTQMGQEVILRCVPISNHLYFYWYRQILGQKVEFLVSFYNNEISEKSEIFDDQFSVERPDGSNFTLKIRSTKLEDSAMYFCASKGRGSRTDTQYFGPGTRLTVL.

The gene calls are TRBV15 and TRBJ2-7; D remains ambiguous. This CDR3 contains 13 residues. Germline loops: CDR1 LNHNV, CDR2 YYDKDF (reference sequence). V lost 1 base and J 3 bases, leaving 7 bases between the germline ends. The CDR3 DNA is TGTGCCACCAGCAGAGTTCCCCTCTACGAGCAGTACTTC. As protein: CATSRVPLYEQYF.

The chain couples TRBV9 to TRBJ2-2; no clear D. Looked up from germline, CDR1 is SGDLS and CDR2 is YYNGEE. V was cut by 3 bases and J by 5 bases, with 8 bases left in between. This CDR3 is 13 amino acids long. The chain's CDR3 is CASSDSGTGELFF. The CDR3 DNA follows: TGTGCCAGCAGCGACTCAGGAACCGGGGAGCTGTTTTTT. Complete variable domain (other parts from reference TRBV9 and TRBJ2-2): DSGVTQTPKHLITATGQRVTLRCSPRSGDLSVYWYQQSLDQGLQFLIQYYNGEERAKGNILERFSAQQFPDLHSELNLSSLELGDSALYFCASSDSGTGELFFGEGSRLTVL.

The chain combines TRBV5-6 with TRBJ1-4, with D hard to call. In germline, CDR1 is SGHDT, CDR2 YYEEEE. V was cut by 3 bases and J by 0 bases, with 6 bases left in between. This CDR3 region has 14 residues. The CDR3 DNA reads TGTGCCAGCAGCTGGACTGCAACTAATGAAAAACTGTTTTTT. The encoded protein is CASSWTATNEKLFF.

The CDR3 sequence: CSEPGQGPYEQYF. CDR3 nucleotide sequence: TGCAGCGAACCGGGACAGGGACCCTACGAGCAGTACTTC. The chain joins TRBV29-1 to TRBJ2-7; 9 bases map to TRBD1. The germline V gene has CDR1 SQVTM and CDR2 ANQGSEA. Losses at the gene ends were 7 bases for V and 2 bases for J; bases not matched to a gene: 6. CDR3 length: 13 amino acids.

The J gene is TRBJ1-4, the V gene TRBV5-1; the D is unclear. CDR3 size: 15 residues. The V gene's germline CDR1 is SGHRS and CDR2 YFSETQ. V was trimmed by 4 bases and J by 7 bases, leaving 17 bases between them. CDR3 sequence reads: CASSQRPGNVEKLFF. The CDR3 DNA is TGCGCCAGCAGCCAGAGACCCGGGAACGTTGAAAAACTGTTTTTT.

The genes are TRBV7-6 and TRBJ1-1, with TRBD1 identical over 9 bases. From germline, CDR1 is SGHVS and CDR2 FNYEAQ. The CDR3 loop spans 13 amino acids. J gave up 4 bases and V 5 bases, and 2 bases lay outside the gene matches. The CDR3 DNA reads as TGTGCCAGCAGCCAGACAGGGGGCACTGAAGCTTTCTTT. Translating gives CASSQTGGTEAFF.

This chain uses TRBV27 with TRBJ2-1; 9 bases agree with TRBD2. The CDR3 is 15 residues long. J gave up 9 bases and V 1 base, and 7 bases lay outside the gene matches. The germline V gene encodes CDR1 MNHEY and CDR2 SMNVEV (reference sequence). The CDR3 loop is CASSLYWRGGGEQFF. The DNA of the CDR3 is TGTGCCAGCAGTTTATACTGGCGGGGGGGCGGTGAGCAGTTCTTC.

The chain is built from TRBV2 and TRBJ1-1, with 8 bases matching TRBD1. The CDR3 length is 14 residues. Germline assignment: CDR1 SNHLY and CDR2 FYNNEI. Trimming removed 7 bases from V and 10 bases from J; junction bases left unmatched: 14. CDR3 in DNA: TGTGCCAGCACTAAATCGACAGGGGAAATGTCAGCTTTCTTT. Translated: CASTKSTGEMSAFF.

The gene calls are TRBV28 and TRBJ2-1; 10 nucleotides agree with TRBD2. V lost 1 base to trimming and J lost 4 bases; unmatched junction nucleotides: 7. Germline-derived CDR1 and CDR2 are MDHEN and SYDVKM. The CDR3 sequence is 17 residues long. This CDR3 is CASSLYSGGALYNEQFF. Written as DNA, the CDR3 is TGTGCCAGCAGTTTATACAGCGGGGGGGCTCTTTACAATGAGCAGTTCTTC.

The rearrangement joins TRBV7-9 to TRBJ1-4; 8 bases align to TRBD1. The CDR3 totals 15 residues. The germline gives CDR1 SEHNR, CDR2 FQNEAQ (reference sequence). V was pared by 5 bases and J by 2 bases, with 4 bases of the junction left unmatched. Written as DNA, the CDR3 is TGTGCCAGCAGCCCTCGGACAGGGACTAATGAAAAACTGTTTTTT. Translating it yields CASSPRTGTNEKLFF.

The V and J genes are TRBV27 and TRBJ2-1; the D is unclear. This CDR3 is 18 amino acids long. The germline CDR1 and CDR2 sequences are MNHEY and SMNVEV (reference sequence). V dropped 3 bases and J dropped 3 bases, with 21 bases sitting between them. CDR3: CASSFRPDQVSLYNEQFF. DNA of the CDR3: TGTGCCAGCAGTTTCCGACCGGACCAAGTCTCCCTCTACAATGAGCAGTTCTTC.

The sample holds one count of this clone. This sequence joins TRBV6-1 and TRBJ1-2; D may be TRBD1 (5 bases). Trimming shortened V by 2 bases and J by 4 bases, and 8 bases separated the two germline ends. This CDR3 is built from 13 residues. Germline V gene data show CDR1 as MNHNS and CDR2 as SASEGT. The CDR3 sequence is CASSETGTYGYTF. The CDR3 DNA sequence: TGTGCCAGCAGTGAAACAGGAACCTATGGCTACACCTTC.

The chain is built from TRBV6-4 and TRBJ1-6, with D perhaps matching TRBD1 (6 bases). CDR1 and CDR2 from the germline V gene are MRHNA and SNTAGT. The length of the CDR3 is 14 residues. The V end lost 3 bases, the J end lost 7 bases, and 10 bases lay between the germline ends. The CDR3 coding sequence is TGTGCCAGCAGTGAGAACAGGGACAATTCACCCCTCCACTTT. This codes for CASSENRDNSPLHF.

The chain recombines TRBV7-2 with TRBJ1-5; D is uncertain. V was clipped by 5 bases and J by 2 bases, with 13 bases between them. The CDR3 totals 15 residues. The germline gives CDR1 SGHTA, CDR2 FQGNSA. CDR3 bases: TGTGCCAGCAGCGCTAGACCTCAAGGCAATCAGCCCCAGCATTTT. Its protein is CASSARPQGNQPQHF.

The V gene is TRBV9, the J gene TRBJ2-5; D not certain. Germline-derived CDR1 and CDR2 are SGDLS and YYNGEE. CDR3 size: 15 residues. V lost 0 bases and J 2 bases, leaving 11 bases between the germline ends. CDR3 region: CASSVATVPQETQYF. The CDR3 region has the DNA TGTGCCAGCAGCGTAGCAACGGTTCCTCAAGAGACCCAGTACTTC.

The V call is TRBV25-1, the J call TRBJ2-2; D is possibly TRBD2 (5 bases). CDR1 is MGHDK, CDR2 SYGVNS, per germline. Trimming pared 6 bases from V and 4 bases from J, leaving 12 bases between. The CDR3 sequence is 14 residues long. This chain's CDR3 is CASSEGFGTGELFF. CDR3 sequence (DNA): TGTGCCAGCAGCGAGGGTTTCGGCACCGGGGAGCTGTTTTTT.

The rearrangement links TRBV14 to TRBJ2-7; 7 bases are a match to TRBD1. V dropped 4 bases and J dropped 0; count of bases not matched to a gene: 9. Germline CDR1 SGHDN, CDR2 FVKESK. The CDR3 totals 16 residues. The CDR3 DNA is TGTGCCAGCAGCCCCTCCCTGGGGACAGCCTCCTACGAGCAGTACTTC. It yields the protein CASSPSLGTASYEQYF.

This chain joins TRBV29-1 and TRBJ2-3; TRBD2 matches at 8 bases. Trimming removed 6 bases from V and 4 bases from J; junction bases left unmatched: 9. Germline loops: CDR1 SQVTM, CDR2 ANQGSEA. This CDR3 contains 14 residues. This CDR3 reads CSVGSGGTADTQYF. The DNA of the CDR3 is TGCAGCGTCGGATCGGGGGGGACGGCAGATACGCAGTATTTT.

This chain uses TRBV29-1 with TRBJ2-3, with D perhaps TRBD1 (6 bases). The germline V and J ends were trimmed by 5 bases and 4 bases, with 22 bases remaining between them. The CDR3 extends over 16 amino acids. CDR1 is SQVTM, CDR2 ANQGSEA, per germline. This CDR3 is CSVHSTGRKSPDTQYF. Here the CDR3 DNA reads TGCAGCGTTCACTCAACAGGGCGAAAGTCCCCAGATACGCAGTATTTT.